This T cell receptor beta chain was sequenced during a study of T cell changes during pregnancy in multiple sclerosis. The protocol was immunoSEQ multiplex PCR, while the TCRdb copy is restricted to in-frame clones and leaves out a portion. The table includes 90,000 to 95,000 clones, approximately 90% detected once. This clone was observed a single time. V shed 7 bases and J 4 bases; nucleotides not matched to a gene: 10. The CDR3 extends over 14 amino acids. Germline V gives CDR1 SGHRS, CDR2 YFSETQ. This chain links TRBV5-1 with TRBJ1-2; TRBD1 aligns across 7 bases. This clonotype was sampled from a female donor with multiple sclerosis, enrolled in a pregnancy study. Sequencing used peripheral blood, obtained before pregnancy. The CDR3 DNA sequence: TGCGCCAGCGGACCGGGACAGCCCTTCTATGGCTACACCTTC. Its translation is CASGPGQPFYGYTF. Supplemented by reference TRBV5-1 and TRBJ1-2, the full variable domain reads KAGVTQTPRYLIKTRGQQVTLSCSPISGHRSVSWYQQTPGQGLQFLFEYFSETQRNKGNFPGRFSGRQFSNSRSEMNVSTLELGDSALYLCASGPGQPFYGYTFGSGTRLTVV.